This T cell receptor (beta chain) is drawn from a study of spatial heterogeneity in lung cancer. About the study: Where they were available, follow-up PBMC samples were sequenced, at a median of about 2 years after resection.

MiXCR, run by TCRdb on the 5' RACE reads, gives a single entry per CDR3 protein. This sample yields 30,000 to 40,000 distinct CDR3 sequences, of which just over 7.5% are seen a single time; about a tenth belongs to the top ten. The time point here: blood at routine non-recurrence follow-up after resection. This clonotype was observed many times. V shed 5 bases and J 6 bases; nucleotides not matched to a gene: 12. The CDR3 totals 17 residues. The V gene's germline CDR1 is MNHEY and CDR2 SMNVEV (reference sequence). This clonotype was obtained from a male donor with early-stage non-small cell lung cancer. Sequenced material: PBMCs, taken at follow-up. The J gene is TRBJ1-6, the V gene TRBV27, with 8 bases aligning to TRBD1. This CDR3 reads CASSPTPGTGLNSPLHF. CDR3 nucleotide sequence: TGTGCCAGCAGTCCCACACCCGGGACAGGTCTTAATTCACCCCTCCACTTT.